Detailed here is one TCR beta chain. What it binds is unknown. The CDR3 runs 16 residues. CDR1 is SQVTM and CDR2 is ANQGSEA in the germline V gene. J gave up 0 bases and V 7 bases, and 8 bases lay outside the gene matches. TCRdb reprocessed the 5' RACE reads via MiXCR and lists one record per CDR3 protein. The profile shows about 690,000 distinct CDR3 sequences, over 5% of them singletons. This sample was taken from a study of identical twins. General study points: Invariant MAIT and iNKT cells may have partly biased zero-insertion analyses. Within cord blood, abundant beta clonotypes carried fewer insertions, but memory repertoires showed no such trend. Findings came from cross-sectional statistics, without long-term follow-up of donors.

This receptor was obtained from a young man in good health. Input material: naive T cells sorted from blood. The rearrangement uses TRBV29-1 and TRBJ2-1, with 11 positions matching TRBD2. The CDR3 region is CSGIAGGLSSYNEQFF. The CDR3 nucleotides read TGCAGCGGGATAGCGGGAGGGTTGAGCTCCTACAATGAGCAGTTCTTC.